The 7 T cell receptor beta chains presented below share a single source sample, sequenced in a study of T cells in Graves' hyperthyroidism and ophthalmopathy. Amplified regions were TCR beta CDR3 sequences from RNA transcripts. The primer set for the first-round RT-PCR of the TCR CDR3 was HTBI. One entry per CDR3 protein results from TCRdb running MiXCR on the multiplex PCR reads. The sample holds fewer than 500,000 distinct CDR3 sequences, under 15% seen once. The material sequenced was blood. The receptors shown here come from a young man with Graves' ophthalmopathy.

This clonotype was observed at least ten times. This CDR3 is CASSPGDRGLNTEAFF. DNA of the CDR3: TGTGCCAGCTCACCGGGGGACAGGGGATTGAACACTGAAGCTTTCTTT. The chain combines TRBV18 with TRBJ1-1; the match to TRBD1 covers 10 bases. The germline CDR1 and CDR2 sequences are KGHSH and LQKENI. The CDR3 totals 16 residues. The trim removed 3 bases at V and 0 bases at J, leaving 4 bases unmatched. The entire variable domain, with the rest obtained from reference TRBV18 and TRBJ1-1, is as follows: NAGVMQNPRHLVRRRGQEARLRCSPMKGHSHVYWYRQLPEEGLKFMVYLQKENIIDESGMPKERFSAEFPKEGPSILRIQQVVRGDSAAYFCASSPGDRGLNTEAFFGQGTRLTVV.

This clonotype was counted ten times or more. This chain joins TRBV2 and TRBJ2-5; 7 bases are shared with TRBD1. The V gene's germline CDR1 is SNHLY and CDR2 FYNNEI. CDR3 length: 16 residues. Unmatched junction bases numbered 7, after V lost 2 bases and J lost 1 base. CDR3 loop: CASSEFPTGSQETQYF. The DNA of the CDR3 is TGTGCCAGCAGTGAATTTCCGACAGGGTCCCAAGAGACCCAGTACTTC.

This clonotype has ten or more counts. V gene TRBV15 combines with J gene TRBJ2-7; possible D gene TRBD1, 5 bases. The CDR3 contains 14 residues. Germline lookup yields CDR1 LNHNV and CDR2 YYDKDF (reference sequence). V was trimmed by 5 bases and J by 5 bases, leaving 16 bases between them. CDR3 amino acids: CATSGRQGNDEQYF. The CDR3 coding sequence is TGTGCCACCAGCGGACGGCAGGGAAACGACGAGCAGTACTTC. Supplemented by reference TRBV15 and TRBJ2-7, the full variable domain reads DAMVIQNPRYQVTQFGKPVTLSCSQTLNHNVMYWYQQKSSQAPKLLFHYYDKDFNNEADTPDNFQSRRPNTSFCFLDIRSPGLGDTAMYLCATSGRQGNDEQYFGPGTRLTVT.

This clonotype appeared a few times. The chain joins TRBV20-1 to TRBJ2-3, with 8 bases matching TRBD2. The germline CDR1 and CDR2 sequences are DFQATT and SNEGSKA (reference sequence). J gave up 4 bases and V 7 bases, and 10 bases lay outside the gene matches. CDR3 length equals 14 residues. The CDR3 DNA reads TGCAGTGAGCGGTCAGCGGGAGCCCCAGATACGCAGTATTTT. Amino acid sequence: CSERSAGAPDTQYF.

The table lists this clonotype with a few counts. The chain recombines TRBV10-3 with TRBJ2-7; no clear D gene. This CDR3 is 13 amino acids long. With 0 bases removed from V and 4 bases from J, the gap between germline ends came to 7 bases. Germline V gene lookup returns CDR1 ENHRY and CDR2 SYGVKD. Here the CDR3 DNA reads TGTGCCATCAGTGAGTCGAGATATTACGAGCAGTACTTC. It specifies CAISESRYYEQYF.

Ten or more counts support this clonotype. J is TRBJ1-3 and V is TRBV30; 7 bases line up with TRBD1. The CDR3 sequence is 14 residues long. With V trimmed by 3 bases and J by 2 bases, 4 bases remained unmatched. The germline V gene has CDR1 GTSNPN and CDR2 SVGIG (reference sequence). CDR3 residues: CAWRHGTAGNTIYF. CDR3 nucleotides: TGTGCCTGGAGACACGGGACAGCTGGAAACACCATATATTTT.

In this sample, this clonotype turned up many times. The rearrangement uses TRBV6-6 and TRBJ2-7; 9 nucleotides line up with TRBD1. The CDR3 is 14 amino acids. V gave up 2 bases and J gave up 5 bases; unmatched junction bases: 4. Germline V gene sequence: CDR1 MNHNY, CDR2 SVGAGI (reference sequence). The CDR3 DNA reads as TGTGCCAGCAGTTACCGGGACAGGGACCACGAGCAGTACTTC. This gives the protein CASSYRDRDHEQYF.